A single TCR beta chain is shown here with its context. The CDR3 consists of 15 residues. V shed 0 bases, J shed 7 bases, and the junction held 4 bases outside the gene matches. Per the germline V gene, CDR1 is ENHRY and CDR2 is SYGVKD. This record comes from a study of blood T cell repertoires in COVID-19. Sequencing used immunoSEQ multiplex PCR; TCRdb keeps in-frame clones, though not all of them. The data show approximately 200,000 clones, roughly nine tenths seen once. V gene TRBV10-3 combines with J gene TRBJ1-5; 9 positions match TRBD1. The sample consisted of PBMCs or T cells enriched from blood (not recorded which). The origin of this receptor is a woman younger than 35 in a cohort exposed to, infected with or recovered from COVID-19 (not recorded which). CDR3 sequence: CAISESPTGGQPQHF. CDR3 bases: TGTGCCATCAGTGAGTCCCCGACAGGGGGACAGCCCCAGCATTTT.